Below, 9 T cell receptor beta chains from the same sample are listed, as sequenced in a study of T cells in Graves' hyperthyroidism and ophthalmopathy. Researchers took RNA transcripts and amplified the TCR beta CDR3 regions from them. First-round RT-PCR targeting the TCR CDR3 was performed with the HTBI primer set. TCRdb analysed the multiplex PCR reads with MiXCR anew, one entry per CDR3 protein. The sample shows roughly 180,000 distinct CDR3 sequences, 9.4% of them seen only once. The sample consisted of blood. The receptors come from a woman aged 18 to 35 with Graves' hyperthyroidism that later progressed to Graves' ophthalmopathy.

The gene calls are TRBV5-4 and TRBJ2-2, with D possibly matching TRBD2 (6 bases). The CDR3 has 15 residues. Germline loops: CDR1 SGHNT, CDR2 YYREEE (reference sequence). The V and J ends lost 4 bases and 5 bases respectively, with 15 bases between them. The CDR3 here is CASSPGGRGTGELFF. The CDR3 bases are TGTGCCAGCAGCCCAGGAGGGAGAGGGACCGGGGAGCTGTTTTTT.

This clonotype has just a few counts. The chain has TRBV20-1 and TRBJ2-1, with D possibly matching TRBD2 (7 bases). V shed 0 bases and J shed 12 bases, with 24 bases lying between them. CDR3 size: 16 residues. Germline V gene sequence: CDR1 DFQATT, CDR2 SNEGSKA (reference sequence). The CDR3 DNA is TGCAGTGCTAGAGATCGATTCAGGGGTAAGCTAGCGGTGCAGTTCTTC. Protein product: CSARDRFRGKLAVQFF.

This clonotype was counted ten times or more. V is TRBV2 and J is TRBJ2-7, with 12 bases aligning to TRBD2. CDR3 length equals 15 residues. The germline V gene has CDR1 SNHLY and CDR2 FYNNEI. Trimming took 7 bases from V and 4 from J; bases not matched to a gene: 8. As DNA, the CDR3 is TGTGCCAGCAACCTCCGACTAGCGGGAGAGTACGAGCAGTACTTC. This gives the protein CASNLRLAGEYEQYF.

The table lists this clonotype with many counts. This chain links TRBV2 with TRBJ1-6; D not resolved. V lost 1 base, J lost 7 bases, and 8 bases lay in between. The V gene's germline CDR1 is SNHLY and CDR2 FYNNEI. The CDR3 length is 14 residues. The CDR3 DNA reads as TGTGCCAGCAGTGAAGGGACGGAGAATTCACCCCTCCACTTT. As protein: CASSEGTENSPLHF.

This clonotype was counted many times. This chain joins TRBV18 and TRBJ2-5; TRBD2 agrees at 7 bases. The CDR3 totals 14 residues. Germline assignment: CDR1 KGHSH and CDR2 LQKENI. The V gene end was trimmed by 6 bases and the J gene end by 4 bases; junction bases not matched to a gene: 8. The CDR3 spells CASSLIAGAETQYF. The CDR3 nucleotides read TGTGCCAGCTCCCTCATAGCGGGTGCAGAGACCCAGTACTTC.

In its sample, this clonotype was seen many times. The chain employs TRBV6-5 and TRBJ1-1; no reliable D call. V lost 3 bases and J 7 bases, leaving 9 bases between the germline ends. The CDR3 has 12 residues. Germline CDR1 MNHEY, CDR2 SVGAGI. CDR3 in DNA: TGTGCCAGCAGTTATGGAGGTGGTGAAGCTTTCTTT. Its protein product is CASSYGGGEAFF.

This clonotype occurred many times. The V and J genes are TRBV18 and TRBJ2-7, with a possible D match to TRBD2 (5 bases). Per germline, CDR1 KGHSH and CDR2 LQKENI. The CDR3 extends over 11 amino acids. Trimming cost V 3 bases and J 7 bases, with 7 bases left between them. The CDR3 DNA reads TGTGCCAGCTCACCGGAGGAGGAGCAGTACTTC. Its protein product is CASSPEEEQYF. Variable domain in full (rest from reference TRBV18 and TRBJ2-7): NAGVMQNPRHLVRRRGQEARLRCSPMKGHSHVYWYRQLPEEGLKFMVYLQKENIIDESGMPKERFSAEFPKEGPSILRIQQVVRGDSAAYFCASSPEEEQYFGPGTRLTVT.

This clonotype came up many times. This chain links TRBV12-3 or TRBV12-4 with TRBJ1-2; D remains unclear. V lost 6 bases and J 8 bases, leaving 19 bases between the germline ends. This CDR3 spans 14 amino acids. The CDR3 DNA sequence: TGTGCCAGCAGACCAGACGGGCCCCGGGAGGGCTACACCTTC. Protein product: CASRPDGPREGYTF.

This clonotype was detected many times. The chain is built from TRBV20-1 and TRBJ2-7; the D gene is possibly TRBD1 (5 bases). Germline loops: CDR1 DFQATT, CDR2 SNEGSKA (reference sequence). Deletions cut 6 bases from V and 5 bases from J, with 20 bases between. The CDR3 runs to 14 residues. CDR3 sequence: CSAPLDAGKHEQYF. CDR3 sequence (DNA): TGCAGTGCCCCCCTAGACGCAGGGAAGCACGAGCAGTACTTC.